This TCR beta chain stems from a study of OX40 agonist ivuxolimab in advanced cancers. Study information: Prior therapy, whether anti-PD-1, anti-PD-L1 or anti-CTLA-4, was allowed, and 30% to 40% had some.

From germline, CDR1 is LNHDA and CDR2 SQIVND (reference sequence). The trim removed 4 bases at V and 3 bases at J, leaving 2 bases unmatched. The CDR3 spans 13 residues. Sequenced by immunoSEQ multiplex PCR; TCRdb stores in-frame clones only, minus some. Among around 80,000 clones listed, around 85% were seen once. This chain connects TRBV19 to TRBJ1-2; TRBD1 matches 7 bases. The input for sequencing was CD4+ or CD8+ T cells sorted from blood, taken in a trial of the OX40 agonist ivuxolimab. The sequence was collected from an adult with an advanced solid tumor such as melanoma, head and neck, liver or kidney cancer. CDR3 protein: CASSRTGDYGYTF. As DNA, the CDR3 is TGTGCCAGTAGTAGGACAGGTGACTATGGCTACACCTTC.